These 19 T cell receptor beta chains were sequenced from one sample in a study of blood T cell repertoires in COVID-19. Clones were sequenced by immunoSEQ multiplex PCR, and TCRdb holds only the in-frame ones, with some missing. The sample includes roughly 40,000 clones, more than 65% seen only once; the top ten take about an eighth. The sequenced sample was peripheral blood. The receptors derive from a human donor in a cohort sampled during active COVID-19.

The gene calls are TRBV5-1 and TRBJ2-7; TRBD2 aligns across 7 bases. This CDR3 region has 14 residues. Looked up from germline, CDR1 is SGHRS and CDR2 is YFSETQ. The junction had 5 bases not matched to a gene; V was cut back by 0 bases and J by 5 bases. CDR3 loop: CASSLGTSVHEQYF. The CDR3 DNA sequence: TGCGCCAGCAGCTTGGGGACTAGTGTCCACGAGCAGTACTTC.

The chain has TRBV2 and TRBJ2-2; the D gene is possibly TRBD1 (5 bases). V was shortened by 7 bases and J by 6 bases, with 12 bases between the two germline ends. Per the germline V gene, CDR1 is SNHLY and CDR2 is FYNNEI. The CDR3 has 13 residues. In nucleotides, the CDR3 is TGTGCCAGCACCCAAAAGGGGCCCGGGGAGCTGTTTTTT. Amino acids: CASTQKGPGELFF.

This clone has only a few counts. The chain combines TRBV19 with TRBJ2-2; 8 bases fit TRBD2. The CDR3 is 12 amino acids. Germline-derived CDR1 and CDR2 are LNHDA and SQIVND (reference sequence). V dropped 11 bases and J dropped 3; count of bases not matched to a gene: 2. CDR3 loop: CAQREYTGELFF. In DNA, the CDR3 is TGTGCCCAGCGGGAGTACACCGGGGAGCTGTTTTTT.

The rearrangement links TRBV11-2 to TRBJ1-2, with 9 bases identical to TRBD1. The germline V gene encodes CDR1 SGHAT and CDR2 FQNNGV. After removal of 5 bases from V and 4 bases from J, the junction contained 8 bases not matched to a gene. The CDR3 totals 15 residues. In DNA form, the CDR3 reads TGTGCCAGCAGCGGCCCGGACAGGGGTTCCTATGGCTACACCTTC. Encoded protein: CASSGPDRGSYGYTF.

This clone has only a few counts. This chain connects TRBV3-1 (or the pseudogene TRBV3-2) to TRBJ1-5, with D perhaps TRBD1 (5 bases). The germline V gene encodes CDR1 LGHDT and CDR2 YNNKEL (reference sequence). The CDR3 is 14 amino acids. The V end was cut by 4 bases, the J end by 3 bases, with 10 bases between. CDR3 in amino acids: CASSLGQNNQPQHF. The CDR3 DNA sequence: TGTGCCAGCAGCCTGGGGCAGAACAATCAGCCCCAGCATTTT.

The rearrangement uses TRBV5-1 and TRBJ1-4; 7 positions agree with TRBD1. This CDR3 spans 15 amino acids. The germline V gene encodes CDR1 SGHRS and CDR2 YFSETQ. The V gene end was trimmed by 0 bases and the J gene end by 8 bases; junction bases not matched to a gene: 7. The CDR3, as DNA: TGCGCCAGCAGCTTGGCCGGGGAAGGGGGCGAAAAACTGTTTTTT. Translated: CASSLAGEGGEKLFF.

The chain links TRBV6-5 to TRBJ2-3, with 7 nucleotides matching TRBD1. J gave up 7 bases and V 5 bases, and 6 bases lay outside the gene matches. Germline CDR1 MNHEY, CDR2 SVGAGI. The CDR3 loop spans 13 amino acids. The CDR3 sequence: CASSPTGVNTQYF. CDR3 bases: TGTGCCAGCAGTCCCACAGGGGTAAATACGCAGTATTTT.

A single count supports this clone. The chain is built from TRBV3-1 (or the pseudogene TRBV3-2) and TRBJ1-2, with no clear D. The CDR3 covers 15 residues. Trimming cost V 0 bases and J 4 bases, with 12 bases left between them. From germline, CDR1 is LGHDT and CDR2 YNNKEL (reference sequence). As DNA, the CDR3 is TGTGCCAGCAGCCAAGATGTGGGCAGGTTCTATGGCTACACCTTC. This translates into CASSQDVGRFYGYTF.

This clone came up once. The chain is built from TRBV6-2 or TRBV6-3 and TRBJ1-5; D possibly corresponds to TRBD1 (6 bases). The CDR3 is made up of 17 amino acids. V was pared by 6 bases and J by 5 bases, with 23 bases between. Germline loops: CDR1 MNHEY, CDR2 SVGEGT. DNA of the CDR3: TGTGCCAGCAGCCGCGAGGTAGGGAACAGGGTCTATCAGCCCCAGCATTTT. Protein: CASSREVGNRVYQPQHF.

This chain uses TRBV6-5 with TRBJ2-3; tentatively, D is TRBD2 (5 bases). The germline V gene encodes CDR1 MNHEY and CDR2 SVGAGI. The V and J ends lost 2 bases and 6 bases respectively, with 9 bases between them. This CDR3 is 13 amino acids long. This CDR3 is CASSYLRGDTQYF. CDR3 DNA sequence: TGTGCCAGCAGTTACCTCCGAGGGGATACGCAGTATTTT.

CDR3 sequence: CASSAPDRADTGELFF. CDR3 DNA sequence: TGTGCCAGCAGCGCGCCGGACAGGGCCGACACCGGGGAGCTGTTTTTT. The chain links TRBV5-6 to TRBJ2-2; 8 bases agree with TRBD1. After removal of 4 bases from V and 3 bases from J, the junction contained 8 bases not matched to a gene. Germline V gives CDR1 SGHDT, CDR2 YYEEEE. This CDR3 has 16 residues.

The V call is TRBV6-5, the J call TRBJ1-6; 9 positions agree with TRBD1. Germline trimming cut 5 bases from V and 7 bases from J; bases unmatched to any gene: 6. The CDR3 contains 15 residues. Germline V gene lookup returns CDR1 MNHEY and CDR2 SVGAGI. Here the CDR3 reads CASSPPTGGNSPLHF. The CDR3 DNA is TGTGCCAGCAGTCCTCCGACAGGGGGGAATTCACCCCTCCACTTT.

The chain employs TRBV25-1 and TRBJ2-5; TRBD2 agrees at 9 bases. Looked up from germline, CDR1 is MGHDK and CDR2 is SYGVNS. The CDR3 has 15 amino acids. The V segment lost 4 bases and the J segment 7 bases; nucleotides outside the gene matches: 10. CDR3 protein: CASSGTARGGGTQYF. CDR3 nucleotides: TGTGCCAGCAGTGGGACGGCGCGGGGGGGCGGGACCCAGTACTTC.

The chain combines TRBV5-1 with TRBJ1-1, with TRBD1 identical over 7 bases. Germline V CDR1 and CDR2: SGHRS, YFSETQ. This CDR3 comprises 14 residues. Losses at the gene ends were 4 bases for V and 1 base for J; bases not matched to a gene: 4. In nucleotides, the CDR3 is TGCGCCAGCAGCCGGACAGGTTGGAACACTGAAGCTTTCTTT. It codes for CASSRTGWNTEAFF.

The chain recombines TRBV29-1 with TRBJ1-2, with D unclear. Germline CDR1 reads SQVTM; CDR2 reads ANQGSEA. This CDR3 contains 12 residues. Trimming shortened V by 4 bases and J by 7 bases, and 13 bases separated the two germline ends. The CDR3 bases are TGCAGCGTTGTAGGTTTCCGAGGTGGCTACACCTTC. Protein product: CSVVGFRGGYTF.

The sample holds one count of this clone. This sequence joins TRBV27 and TRBJ2-5, with TRBD2 identical over 10 bases. Germline lookup yields CDR1 MNHEY and CDR2 SMNVEV (reference sequence). V lost 6 bases, J lost 4 bases, and 14 bases stayed unmatched. The CDR3 is 17 amino acids. The CDR3 nucleotides are TGTGCCAGCAGATTAATAACCGGGACTAGCGTGTCAGAGACCCAGTACTTC. Translated: CASRLITGTSVSETQYF.

In this sample, this clone turned up once. The rearrangement joins TRBV7-6 to TRBJ2-5, with D possibly matching TRBD2 (5 bases). Germline CDR1 and CDR2: SGHVS and FNYEAQ. The V end was cut by 4 bases, the J end by 2 bases, with 20 bases between. This CDR3 comprises 17 residues. The CDR3 sequence: CASSSGRRITNQETQYF. In nucleotides, the CDR3 is TGTGCCAGCAGCTCAGGTCGGAGGATAACAAATCAAGAGACCCAGTACTTC.

This chain links TRBV30 with TRBJ1-4; D is unclear. Trimming left V 1 base short and J 8 bases short, with 11 bases between. From germline, CDR1 is GTSNPN and CDR2 SVGIG (reference sequence). This CDR3 spans 13 amino acids. This chain's CDR3 is CAWSGRQREKLFF. The CDR3 DNA follows: TGTGCCTGGAGTGGTCGTCAACGGGAAAAACTGTTTTTT.

The rearrangement links TRBV5-6 to TRBJ2-3; 12 bases agree with TRBD2. There are 17 residues in the CDR3. Germline CDR1 reads SGHDT; CDR2 reads YYEEEE. Trimming cost V 0 bases and J 4 bases; bases outside gene matches: 6. CDR3 sequence (DNA): TGTGCCAGCAGCTTGGGGCGACTAGCGGGAGAAGCAGATACGCAGTATTTT. Its protein is CASSLGRLAGEADTQYF.